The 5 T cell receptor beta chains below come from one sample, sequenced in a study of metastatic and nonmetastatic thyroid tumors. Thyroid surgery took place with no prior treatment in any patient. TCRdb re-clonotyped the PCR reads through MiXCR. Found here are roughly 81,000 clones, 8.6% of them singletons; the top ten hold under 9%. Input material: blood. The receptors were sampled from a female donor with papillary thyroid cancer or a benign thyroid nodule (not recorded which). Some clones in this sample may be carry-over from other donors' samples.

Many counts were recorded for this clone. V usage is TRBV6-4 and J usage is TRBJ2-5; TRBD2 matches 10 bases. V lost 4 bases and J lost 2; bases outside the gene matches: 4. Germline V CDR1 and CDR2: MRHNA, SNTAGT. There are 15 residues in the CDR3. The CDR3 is CASSAKAGGQETQYF. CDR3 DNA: TGTGCCAGCAGTGCCAAAGCGGGGGGGCAAGAGACCCAGTACTTC.

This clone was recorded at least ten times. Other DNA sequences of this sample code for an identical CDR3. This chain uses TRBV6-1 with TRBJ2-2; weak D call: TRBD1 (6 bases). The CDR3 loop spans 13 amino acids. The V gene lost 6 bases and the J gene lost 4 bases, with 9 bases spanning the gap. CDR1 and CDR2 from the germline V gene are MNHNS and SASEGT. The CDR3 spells CASRVGGTGELFF. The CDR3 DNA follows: TGTGCCAGCAGGGTAGGGGGCACCGGGGAGCTGTTTTTT.

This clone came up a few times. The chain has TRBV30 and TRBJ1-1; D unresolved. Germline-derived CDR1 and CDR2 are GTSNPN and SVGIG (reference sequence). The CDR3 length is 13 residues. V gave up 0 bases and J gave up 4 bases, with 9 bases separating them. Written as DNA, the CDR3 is TGTGCCTGGAGTGTAGCGGACGGCACTGAAGCTTTCTTT. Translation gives CAWSVADGTEAFF.

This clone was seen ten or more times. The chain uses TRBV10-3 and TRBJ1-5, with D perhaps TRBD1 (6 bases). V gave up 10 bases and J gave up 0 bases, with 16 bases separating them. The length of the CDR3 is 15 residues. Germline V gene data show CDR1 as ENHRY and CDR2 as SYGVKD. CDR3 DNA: TGTGCCACACGCCAGGGGACGTATAGCAATCAGCCCCAGCATTTT. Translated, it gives CATRQGTYSNQPQHF.

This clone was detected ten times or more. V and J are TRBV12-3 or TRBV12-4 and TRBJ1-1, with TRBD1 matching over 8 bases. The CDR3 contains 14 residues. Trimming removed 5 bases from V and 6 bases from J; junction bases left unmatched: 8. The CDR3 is CASSPGGRVAEAFF. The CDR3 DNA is TGTGCCAGCAGTCCAGGGGGCAGGGTGGCTGAAGCTTTCTTT.